Listed here are 2 T cell receptor beta chains from one sample, sequenced in a study of T cells in Graves' hyperthyroidism and ophthalmopathy. Amplification of TCR beta CDR3 regions was performed using RNA transcripts as template. A set of HTBI primers served as the primers for a first-round RT-PCR of the TCR CDR3. Each CDR3 protein gets one entry after TCRdb re-called the multiplex PCR reads with MiXCR. The sample has 380,000 or so distinct CDR3 sequences, about 14% seen once. The sample taken for sequencing was blood. These receptors were taken from a woman younger than 45 with Graves' hyperthyroidism.

This clonotype showed up many times. The chain couples TRBV28 to TRBJ2-7, with D possibly being TRBD1 (6 bases). V was shortened by 3 bases and J by 1 base, with 16 bases between the two germline ends. Germline assignment: CDR1 MDHEN and CDR2 SYDVKM. This CDR3 has 16 residues. The CDR3 nucleotides are TGTGCCAGCAGTTTTCTACCCGGGACACTTTCCTACGAGCAGTACTTC. It translates to CASSFLPGTLSYEQYF.

The chain couples TRBV7-9 to TRBJ2-7; D unclear. V lost 4 bases to trimming and J lost 7 bases, with 11 bases between them. CDR3 length: 12 amino acids. From germline, CDR1 is SEHNR and CDR2 FQNEAQ (reference sequence). The CDR3 reads CASSSEKREQYF. DNA of the CDR3: TGTGCCAGCAGCTCAGAGAAAAGAGAGCAGTACTTC.